This entry is about one T cell receptor (beta chain). Its antigen is undetermined. Markers CD45RO/CCR7/CD25/CD127/CD95/CD27 served to sort CD4+ naive, central memory, regulatory and stem cell-like memory cells. Without exception, sorted populations had purity beyond 95%. The source of the sample is a study of beta chain features in type 1 diabetes. Overall study results and limits: Fewer junction insertions and more nucleotide deletions appeared in type 1 diabetes patients. Shorter TCRB CDR3s, moderately but significantly so, marked every one of the four CD4+ subsets in Type 1 diabetes patients.

With V trimmed by 1 base and J by 6 bases, 11 bases remained unmatched. Germline assignment: CDR1 GTSNPN and CDR2 SVGIG (reference sequence). This CDR3 region has 16 residues. Every bit of the isolated RNA underwent reverse transcription, so sequencing read expressed TCRB transcripts. TCRdb keeps only in-frame clones here, not all; method: immunoSEQ multiplex PCR. The profile shows about 660,000 clones, 11% to 15% of them singletons. The rearrangement uses TRBV30 and TRBJ2-5, with 10 bases aligning to TRBD1. Sequenced material: naive CD4+ T cells from blood. The clonotype comes from a man younger than 30 with type 1 diabetes. The CDR3 DNA reads as TGTGCCTGGAGTGGCGGCCGGGACAGGGGCCTGAAGACCCAGTACTTC. The encoded protein is CAWSGGRDRGLKTQYF.